This TCR beta chain was identified in a study of CD8+ T cells in alopecia areata. Sequencing templates came from extracted RNA that was reverse transcribed into cDNA. Assay: immunoSEQ multiplex PCR; the TCRdb copy retains only in-frame clones and omits some. The sample records about 110,000 clones, roughly 50% being singletons. This clone was observed a few times. The CDR3 runs to 15 residues. Germline values: CDR1 LNHDA, CDR2 SQIVND (reference sequence). The V and J ends lost 3 bases and 1 base respectively, with 10 bases between them. Noted treatment: oral pan-JAK inhibitor, 5-10 mg twice daily. Researchers gathered lesional scalp punch biopsies and peripheral blood from patients with alopecia areata.

The chain has TRBV19 and TRBJ1-5; TRBD1 is a possible D gene (5 bases). The source material was CD8+ T cells sorted from blood, sampled at week 24, from a patient treated with tofacitinib. This TCR was sampled from a human donor with alopecia areata. The CDR3 nucleotides are TGTGCCAGTAGTATTTGGGGCGAGAGCAATCAGCCCCAGCATTTT. Translating gives CASSIWGESNQPQHF.